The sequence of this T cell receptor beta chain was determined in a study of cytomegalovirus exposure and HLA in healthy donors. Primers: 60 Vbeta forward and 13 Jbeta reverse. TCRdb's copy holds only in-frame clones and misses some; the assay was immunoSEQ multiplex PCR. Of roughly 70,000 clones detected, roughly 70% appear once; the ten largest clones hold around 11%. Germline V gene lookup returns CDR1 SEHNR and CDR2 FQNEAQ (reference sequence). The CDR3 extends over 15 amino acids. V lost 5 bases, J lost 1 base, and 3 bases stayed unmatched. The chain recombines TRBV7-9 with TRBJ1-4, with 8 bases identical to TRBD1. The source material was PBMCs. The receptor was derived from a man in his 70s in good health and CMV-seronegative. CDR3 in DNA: TGTGCCAGCAGCGCAGGACAGGGAACTAATGAAAAACTGTTTTTT. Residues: CASSAGQGTNEKLFF. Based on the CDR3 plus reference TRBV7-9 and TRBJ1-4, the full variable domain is DTGVSQNPRHKITKRGQNVTFRCDPISEHNRLYWYRQTLGQGPEFLTYFQNEAQLEKSRLLSDRFSAERPKGSFSTLEIQRTEQGDSAMYLCASSAGQGTNEKLFFGSGTQLSVL.